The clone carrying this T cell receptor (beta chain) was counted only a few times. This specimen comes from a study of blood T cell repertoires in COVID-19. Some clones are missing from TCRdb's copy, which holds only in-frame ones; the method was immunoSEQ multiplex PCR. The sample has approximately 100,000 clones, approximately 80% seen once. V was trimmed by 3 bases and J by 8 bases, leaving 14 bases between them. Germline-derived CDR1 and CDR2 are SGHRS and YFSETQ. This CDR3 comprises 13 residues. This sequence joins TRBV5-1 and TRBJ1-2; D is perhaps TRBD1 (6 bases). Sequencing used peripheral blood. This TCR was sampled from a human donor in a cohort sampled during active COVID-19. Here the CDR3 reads CASSWGAGGGYTF. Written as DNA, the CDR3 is TGCGCCAGCAGCTGGGGGGCGGGGGGCGGCTACACCTTC.